The 8 T cell receptor beta chains given below trace back to one sample, sequenced in a study of T-cell memory formation after mild COVID-19. TCRdb analysed the 5' RACE reads with MiXCR anew, one entry per CDR3 protein. The table lists some 300,000 distinct CDR3 sequences, 20% to 25% of them singletons. Sequencing used PBMCs or a T cell subset sorted from them (not recorded which). The source is a man between 18 and 35 years old who had mild COVID-19 (a few samples of this study predate the infection). Cell type and time point are not known.

This clonotype was recorded many times. In nucleotides, the CDR3 is TGCGCCAGCAGCGCGGGGACAGGGTTAGAGACCCAGTACTTC. Translating it yields CASSAGTGLETQYF. The V call is TRBV5-1, the J call TRBJ2-5; 9 bases are shared with TRBD1. CDR3 size: 14 residues. J was trimmed by 4 bases and V by 4 bases; bases with no gene match: 5. Looked up from germline, CDR1 is SGHRS and CDR2 is YFSETQ.

A few counts support this clonotype. This chain uses TRBV24-1 with TRBJ1-5; D not resolved. Germline assignment: CDR1 KGHDR and CDR2 SFDVKD. This CDR3 has 13 amino acids. Trimming took 6 bases from V and 5 from J, leaving 10 bases between them. CDR3: CATSLSGDQPQHF. The CDR3, as DNA: TGTGCCACCAGTTTATCCGGGGATCAGCCCCAGCATTTT.

The chain is built from TRBV11-2 and TRBJ1-4; D is unclear. The CDR3 totals 12 residues. V was cut by 7 bases and J by 7 bases, with 10 bases left in between. Germline-derived CDR1 and CDR2 are SGHAT and FQNNGV. CDR3 protein: CASMDYSEKLFF. The CDR3 DNA follows: TGTGCCAGCATGGACTATAGTGAAAAACTGTTTTTT. Supplemented by reference TRBV11-2 and TRBJ1-4, the full variable domain reads EAGVAQSPRYKIIEKRQSVAFWCNPISGHATLYWYQQILGQGPKLLIQFQNNGVVDDSQLPKDRFSAERLKGVDSTLKIQPAKLEDSAVYLCASMDYSEKLFFGSGTQLSVL.

The chain combines TRBV5-1 with TRBJ2-2; the match to TRBD1 covers 9 bases. V dropped 0 bases and J dropped 0; count of bases not matched to a gene: 0. CDR1 is SGHRS, CDR2 YFSETQ, per germline. The CDR3 sequence is 16 residues long. The CDR3 region has the DNA TGCGCCAGCAGCTTGGGGACAGGGGCGAACACCGGGGAGCTGTTTTTT. Protein sequence: CASSLGTGANTGELFF.

This chain links TRBV20-1 with TRBJ2-6, with D unclear. The germline V and J ends were trimmed by 3 bases and 1 base, with 10 bases remaining between them. This CDR3 has 15 residues. Germline loops: CDR1 DFQATT, CDR2 SNEGSKA (reference sequence). CDR3 sequence (DNA): TGCAGTGCTAGGACACCACAATCTGGGGCCAACGTCCTGACTTTC. Amino acid sequence: CSARTPQSGANVLTF.

In this sample, this clonotype turned up many times. V gene TRBV6-2 or TRBV6-3 combines with J gene TRBJ1-2; D remains unclear. CDR1 is MNHEY and CDR2 is SVGEGT in the germline V gene. The CDR3 covers 18 residues. Trimming removed 4 bases from V and 0 bases from J, with 21 bases in between. Written as DNA, the CDR3 is TGTGCCAGCAGTTCCTTCCCAAGGTTAGCGGAGGCTAACTATGGCTACACCTTC. Its protein is CASSSFPRLAEANYGYTF.

In its sample, this clonotype was seen a few times. This chain joins TRBV5-6 and TRBJ1-5; D might be TRBD1 (5 bases). The CDR3 loop spans 15 amino acids. The V end was cut by 9 bases, the J end by 3 bases, with 19 bases between. Germline CDR1 and CDR2: SGHDT and YYEEEE. The CDR3: CATQRGSGPNQPQHF. In DNA, the CDR3 is TGTGCCACCCAAAGAGGATCAGGGCCCAATCAGCCCCAGCATTTT.

The chain carries TRBV7-2 and TRBJ1-1, with a possible D match to TRBD1 (5 bases). With 0 bases removed from V and 0 bases from J, the gap between germline ends came to 8 bases. Per the germline V gene, CDR1 is SGHTA and CDR2 is FQGNSA. The CDR3 extends over 15 amino acids. The CDR3 sequence is CASSLATALNTEAFF. In nucleotides, the CDR3 is TGTGCCAGCAGCTTAGCGACAGCTTTGAACACTGAAGCTTTCTTT.